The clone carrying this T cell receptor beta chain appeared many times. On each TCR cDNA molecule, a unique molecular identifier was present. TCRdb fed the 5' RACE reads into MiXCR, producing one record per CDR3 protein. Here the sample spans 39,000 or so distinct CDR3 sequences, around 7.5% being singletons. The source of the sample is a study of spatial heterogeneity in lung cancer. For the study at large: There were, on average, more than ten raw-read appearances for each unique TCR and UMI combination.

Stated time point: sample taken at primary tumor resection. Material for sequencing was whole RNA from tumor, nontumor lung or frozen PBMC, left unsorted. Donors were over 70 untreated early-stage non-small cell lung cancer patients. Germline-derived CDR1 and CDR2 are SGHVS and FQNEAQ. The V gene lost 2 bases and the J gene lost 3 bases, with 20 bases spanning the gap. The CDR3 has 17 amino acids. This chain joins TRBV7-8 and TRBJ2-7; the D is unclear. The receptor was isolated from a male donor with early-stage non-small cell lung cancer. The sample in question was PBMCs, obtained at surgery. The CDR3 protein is CASSLMSGQSSIYEQYV. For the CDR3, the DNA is TGTGCCAGCAGCTTAATGTCGGGCCAGAGTTCCATCTACGAGCAGTACGTC.